These 14 T cell receptor beta chains came from one sample sequenced in a study of T cell responses to AZD1222 COVID-19 vaccine. Clones were sequenced by immunoSEQ multiplex PCR, and TCRdb holds only the in-frame ones, with some missing. The sample holds some 50,000 clones, approximately 89% seen once. The specimen comprised peripheral blood, sampled 28 days after the second AZD1222 dose. The receptor source for this set is an adult who received the AZD1222 COVID-19 vaccine.

The CDR3 DNA reads as TGTGCCAGCAGCAACGAGGGGCCCAGGGGTCCAGATCAGCCCCAGCATTTT. Translation gives CASSNEGPRGPDQPQHF. The rearrangement links TRBV21-1 to TRBJ1-5; the listed D gene, TRBD1, was not tested against the DNA. TRBV21-1 has pseudogene status. The CDR3 totals 17 residues.

This clone appeared a few times. V gene TRBV5-5 combines with J gene TRBJ1-2, with D unclear. This CDR3 spans 14 amino acids. The germline V and J ends were trimmed by 0 bases and 2 bases, with 8 bases remaining between them. The germline gives CDR1 SGHKS, CDR2 YYEKEE (reference sequence). CDR3 DNA: TGTGCCAGCAGCTTGGGAGGGTTGAACTATGGCTACACCTTC. It codes for CASSLGGLNYGYTF.

The gene calls are TRBV4-2 and TRBJ2-7; 8 nucleotides agree with TRBD1. The CDR3 runs to 17 residues. V was clipped by 3 bases and J by 0 bases; unmatched bases: 10. From germline, CDR1 is LGHNA and CDR2 YNFKEQ. DNA of the CDR3: TGTGCCAGCAGCCACGGAATCGGGACAGGCCACTCCTACGAGCAGTACTTC. Protein: CASSHGIGTGHSYEQYF.

This chain connects TRBV18 to TRBJ2-3; D unclear. CDR1 KGHSH and CDR2 LQKENI come from the germline V gene. The CDR3 totals 13 residues. Trimming left V 5 bases short and J 4 bases short, with 10 bases between. CDR3 sequence reads: CASSFLEPDTQYF. In nucleotides, the CDR3 is TGTGCCAGCTCATTCCTAGAGCCAGATACGCAGTATTTT.

The rearrangement joins TRBV6-2 or TRBV6-3 to TRBJ2-1, with TRBD2 identical over 12 bases. With V trimmed by 4 bases and J by 7 bases, 8 bases remained unmatched. The CDR3 has 16 residues. Germline V gene lookup returns CDR1 MNHEY and CDR2 SVGEGT. The CDR3 nucleotides are TGTGCCAGCAGTTCGCCACTAGCGGGAGGAAGAAATGAGCAGTTCTTC. Translating gives CASSSPLAGGRNEQFF.

This chain joins TRBV6-2 or TRBV6-3 and TRBJ1-2; D is ambiguous. The germline V and J ends were trimmed by 4 bases and 8 bases, with 14 bases remaining between them. The germline gives CDR1 MNHEY, CDR2 SVGEGT. The CDR3 has 13 amino acids. CDR3 in amino acids: CASSFSFNTGYTF. The CDR3 region has the DNA TGTGCCAGCAGTTTCTCTTTCAATACCGGCTACACCTTC.

The chain is built from TRBV7-2 and TRBJ2-7, with D perhaps assigned TRBD1 or TRBD2 (6 bases each). With 1 base removed from V and 5 bases from J, the gap between germline ends came to 15 bases. Looked up from germline, CDR1 is SGHTA and CDR2 is FQGNSA. The CDR3 loop spans 15 amino acids. CDR3 DNA: TGTGCCAGCAGCTTAGAGGGGGGTGGAGTAAACGAGCAGTACTTC. Its protein is CASSLEGGGVNEQYF.

The V call is TRBV7-2, the J call TRBJ1-2; unclear D gene. The CDR3 runs to 14 residues. The V end lost 3 bases, the J end lost 4 bases, and 12 bases lay between the germline ends. The germline gives CDR1 SGHTA, CDR2 FQGNSA. This CDR3 reads CASSFGQARYGYTF. The CDR3 nucleotides read TGTGCCAGCAGCTTCGGGCAGGCGCGCTATGGCTACACCTTC.

This clone has only one observation. This chain links TRBV5-4 with TRBJ2-7; D not resolved. The CDR3 extends over 14 amino acids. In germline, CDR1 is SGHNT, CDR2 YYREEE (reference sequence). V gave up 2 bases and J gave up 0 bases, with 9 bases separating them. The CDR3 coding sequence is TGTGCCAGCAGCTTTGGGATGAGCTCCTACGAGCAGTACTTC. It specifies CASSFGMSSYEQYF. Full variable domain (rest looked up from reference TRBV5-4 and TRBJ2-7): ETGVTQSPTHLIKTRGQQVTLRCSSQSGHNTVSWYQQALGQGPQFIFQYYREEENGRGNFPPRFSGLQFPNYSSELNVNALELDDSALYLCASSFGMSSYEQYFGPGTRLTVT.

This chain joins TRBV10-1 and TRBJ2-4; a weak D match, TRBD2 (5 bases). CDR1 WNHNN and CDR2 SYGVQD come from the germline V gene (reference sequence). CDR3 length: 13 residues. Between the trimmed V and J ends, which lost 2 bases and 10 bases, there was a span of 12 bases. CDR3 nucleotides: TGCGCCAGCAGTGAGGTTTTGGGCGGGATTCAGTACTTC. This sequence encodes CASSEVLGGIQYF.

Comment on this clone: Compared with germline, one end of the junction differs, possibly owing to a read error. Other nucleotide sequences from this sample produce the same CDR3. This chain uses TRBV19 with TRBJ2-5; a possible D gene is TRBD2 (6 bases). The germline V gene has CDR1 LNHDA and CDR2 SQIVND (reference sequence). This CDR3 has 11 residues. The CDR3 region has the DNA TGTGCCAGTAGTTCGGGAGAGACTCAGTACTTC. This gives the protein CASSSGETQYF.

In this sample, this clone turned up once. The chain links TRBV6-1 to TRBJ2-1, with D perhaps TRBD2 (7 bases). The germline V gene encodes CDR1 MNHNS and CDR2 SASEGT. The V end lost 1 base, the J end lost 4 bases, and 14 bases lay between the germline ends. The CDR3 length is 16 residues. CDR3 bases: TGTGCCAGCAGTGAAGTGGGCGGGGGCGCATACAATGAGCAGTTCTTC. This sequence encodes CASSEVGGGAYNEQFF.

The chain uses TRBV7-2 and TRBJ2-3; 8 bases agree with TRBD2. J lost 4 bases, V lost 1 base, and 4 bases had no gene match. The germline V gene encodes CDR1 SGHTA and CDR2 FQGNSA. The CDR3 is 15 amino acids. Written as DNA, the CDR3 is TGTGCCAGCAGCTTAGACACGGGAGGGGCAGATACGCAGTATTTT. It codes for CASSLDTGGADTQYF.

This rearrangement joins TRBV27 to TRBJ1-3, with a weak D call TRBD1 (5 bases). The V gene lost 4 bases and the J gene lost 0 bases, with 13 bases spanning the gap. Per germline, CDR1 MNHEY and CDR2 SMNVEV (reference sequence). CDR3 length: 16 amino acids. CDR3 region: CASSSSTETSGNTIYF. Written as DNA, the CDR3 is TGTGCCAGCAGTTCCTCGACAGAAACCTCTGGAAACACCATATATTTT.